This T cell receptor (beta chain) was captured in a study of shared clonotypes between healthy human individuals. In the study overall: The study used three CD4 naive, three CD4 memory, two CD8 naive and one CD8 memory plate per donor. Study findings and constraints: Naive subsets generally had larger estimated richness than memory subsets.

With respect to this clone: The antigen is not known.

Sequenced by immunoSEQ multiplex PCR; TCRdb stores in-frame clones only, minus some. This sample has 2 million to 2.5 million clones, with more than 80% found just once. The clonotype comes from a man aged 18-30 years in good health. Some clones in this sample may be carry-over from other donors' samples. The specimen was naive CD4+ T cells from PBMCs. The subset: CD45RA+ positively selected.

The DNA for the CDR3 is TGCGCCAGCAGCTTGGATCCAATCGGACAGTTATCAGCCAAAAACATTCAGTACTTC. It codes for CASSLDPIGQLSAKNIQYF. This sequence joins TRBV5-1 and TRBJ2-4, with TRBD1 as a possible D gene (6 bases). Per the germline V gene, CDR1 is SGHRS and CDR2 is YFSETQ. Trimming left V 0 bases short and J 0 bases short, with 19 bases between. This CDR3 comprises 19 residues.